A single sample is the source of the 11 T cell receptor beta chains below, sequenced in a study of T cells in Graves' hyperthyroidism and ophthalmopathy. Amplification targeted TCR beta CDR3 regions from RNA transcripts. A first-round RT-PCR of the TCR CDR3 used the HTBI primer set. One entry per CDR3 protein, called by TCRdb with MiXCR from the multiplex PCR reads. The sample comprises some 800,000 distinct CDR3 sequences, 38% of which are singletons, and 8.9% rests with the top ten. Source material: blood. The origin of the receptors is a man aged 18 to 29 with Graves' hyperthyroidism.

The CDR3 DNA follows: TGTGCCAGCAGCCCCCAGAGTTTACAACCTGAAGCTTTCTTT. It translates to CASSPQSLQPEAFF. This chain links TRBV7-9 with TRBJ1-1; D unclear. V shed 5 bases and J shed 6 bases, with 16 bases lying between them. Germline V gene lookup returns CDR1 SEHNR and CDR2 FQNEAQ (reference sequence). The CDR3 length is 14 residues. The complete variable domain, with remaining parts taken from reference TRBV7-9 and TRBJ1-1, reads DTGVSQNPRHKITKRGQNVTFRCDPISEHNRLYWYRQTLGQGPEFLTYFQNEAQLEKSRLLSDRFSAERPKGSFSTLEIQRTEQGDSAMYLCASSPQSLQPEAFFGQGTRLTVV.

This clonotype showed up just a few times. The chain couples TRBV7-9 to TRBJ2-7; D possibly corresponds to TRBD1 (6 bases). The DNA end is more similar to TRBJ2-1, so the J call may be wrong. The CDR3 sequence is 14 residues long. Germline CDR1 and CDR2: SEHNR and FQNEAQ (reference sequence). CDR3 sequence: CASSLTQGNNEQFF. The DNA for the CDR3 is TGTGCCAGCAGCTTAACACAGGGAAACAATGAGCAGTTCTTC.

This clonotype has more than one count but fewer than ten. The rearrangement joins TRBV7-2 to TRBJ1-3; D is undetermined. This CDR3 has 13 residues. CDR1 and CDR2 from the germline V gene are SGHTA and FQGNSA. Trimming took 8 bases from V and 2 from J, leaving 10 bases between them. The CDR3 DNA sequence: TGTGCCAGCGCGACCGATACTGGAAACACCATATATTTT. Encoded protein: CASATDTGNTIYF. The full variable domain, completed using reference TRBV7-2 and TRBJ1-3, is GAGVSQSPSNKVTEKGKDVELRCDPISGHTALYWYRQSLGQGLEFLIYFQGNSAPDKSGLPSDRFSAERTGGSVSTLTIQRTQQEDSAVYLCASATDTGNTIYFGEGSWLTVV.

This clonotype was seen at least ten times. The chain recombines TRBV9 with TRBJ1-1, with 8 bases lining up with TRBD1. V was pared by 0 bases and J by 3 bases, with 4 bases of the junction left unmatched. Looked up from germline, CDR1 is SGDLS and CDR2 is YYNGEE. CDR3 length: 15 amino acids. The CDR3 loop is CASSVATGGYTEAFF. As DNA, the CDR3 is TGTGCCAGCAGCGTAGCTACAGGGGGTTACACTGAAGCTTTCTTT.

This clonotype was observed many times. This rearrangement joins TRBV7-9 to TRBJ1-4, with D perhaps TRBD1 (6 bases). Per the germline V gene, CDR1 is SEHNR and CDR2 is FQNEAQ (reference sequence). V gave up 6 bases and J gave up 7 bases, with 15 bases separating them. This CDR3 spans 14 amino acids. CDR3 DNA sequence: TGTGCCAGCAGTTCGGTGGGGGCGGGTGAAAAACTGTTTTTT. It encodes CASSSVGAGEKLFF. The complete variable domain, with remaining parts taken from reference TRBV7-9 and TRBJ1-4, reads DTGVSQNPRHKITKRGQNVTFRCDPISEHNRLYWYRQTLGQGPEFLTYFQNEAQLEKSRLLSDRFSAERPKGSFSTLEIQRTEQGDSAMYLCASSSVGAGEKLFFGSGTQLSVL.

This chain connects TRBV2 to TRBJ2-5, with 8 positions matching TRBD2. This CDR3 spans 14 amino acids. Trimming at V came to 6 bases and at J to 5 bases, leaving 8 bases not matched to a gene. Per the germline V gene, CDR1 is SNHLY and CDR2 is FYNNEI. The CDR3 is CASRTTGLVETQYF. The CDR3 DNA sequence: TGTGCCAGCAGAACGACGGGACTAGTCGAGACCCAGTACTTC.

This clonotype appeared many times. The rearrangement uses TRBV20-1 and TRBJ2-7; D possibly corresponds to TRBD1 (7 bases). Germline CDR1 DFQATT, CDR2 SNEGSKA (reference sequence). The CDR3 runs 11 residues. CDR3 residues: CSGGQPNEQYF. DNA of the CDR3: TGCAGCGGGGGACAGCCAAACGAGCAGTACTTC.

This clonotype was detected ten times or more. CDR3 loop: CSVEDTGFEQYF. CDR3 nucleotide sequence: TGCAGCGTTGAAGACACAGGGTTCGAGCAGTACTTC. The chain recombines TRBV29-1 with TRBJ2-7; the D gene is possibly TRBD1 (6 bases). The CDR3 covers 12 residues. Trimming removed 0 bases from V and 6 bases from J, with 9 bases in between. Germline V gene data show CDR1 as SQVTM and CDR2 as ANQGSEA.

This sequence joins TRBV12-3 or TRBV12-4 and TRBJ1-6, with 7 bases fitting TRBD1. The V and J ends lost 5 bases and 0 bases, in that order; junction bases with no gene match: 10. CDR3 length equals 18 residues. The CDR3 nucleotides read TGTGCCAGCAGTGAATGGGAGACAGGGAGCTCCTATAATTCACCCCTCCACTTT. This translates into CASSEWETGSSYNSPLHF.

The table lists this clonotype with a few counts. The chain links TRBV7-9 to TRBJ1-1; maybe TRBD1 (6 bases). Trimming removed 5 bases at V and 4 bases at J, with 17 bases between. The germline V gene has CDR1 SEHNR and CDR2 FQNEAQ (reference sequence). This CDR3 spans 15 amino acids. CDR3 region: CASSPFRGLGTEAFF. The DNA for the CDR3 is TGTGCCAGCAGCCCTTTCAGGGGTTTGGGCACTGAAGCTTTCTTT.

This chain connects TRBV14 to TRBJ2-6; D perhaps matches TRBD2 (6 bases). The CDR3 is 17 residues long. The germline V gene encodes CDR1 SGHDN and CDR2 FVKESK. Trimming took off 3 bases at V and 0 bases at J, with 12 bases between the two ends. The CDR3 DNA reads as TGTGCCAGCAGCCACGGGACTCCAAACTCTGGGGCCAACGTCCTGACTTTC. Translated, it gives CASSHGTPNSGANVLTF.